These T cell receptor beta chains were read from a single sample in a study of blood T cell repertoires in COVID-19. The repertoire was sequenced with immunoSEQ multiplex PCR; TCRdb's copy has only in-frame clones and lacks some. This table has approximately 410,000 clones, just over 85% appearing once. Sequencing was performed on peripheral blood. The receptors here all came from a woman aged 25 to 39 with active or convalescent COVID-19. Each CDR3 is given with its conserved first and last residue. The D gene is left open where the match is weak. Some rows mark clone size as missing; the rest say once, few, many or name a class of expanded clone.

TRBJ1-5,TRBV10-3,TRBD1,NA,TGTGCCACCGCCGGGACAGGGGACCAGCCCCAGCATTTT,CATAGTGDQPQHF
TRBJ1-1,TRBV2,NA,NA,TGTGCCAGCAGTGATAACGAGTTTAACACTGAAGCTTTCTTT,CASSDNEFNTEAFF
TRBJ1-4,TRBV4-1,TRBD1,NA,TGCGCCAGCAGCGTGGGACAGGGGAATGAAAAACTGTTTTTT,CASSVGQGNEKLFF
TRBJ1-5,TRBV19,TRBD1,NA,TGTGCCAGTAGTTCGGCGGGACAGACTCATAGCAATCAGCCCCAGCATTTT,CASSSAGQTHSNQPQHF
TRBJ2-7,TRBV2,TRBD1,NA,TGTGCCAGCAGGAGACGAGGGGGCTTATCCTACGAGCAGTACTTC,CASRRRGGLSYEQYF
TRBJ2-2,TRBV10-3,NA,NA,TGTGCCATCAGGAGAGGTCGGACAGAGAACACCGGGGAGCTGTTTTTT,CAIRRGRTENTGELFF
TRBJ2-2,TRBV10-3,NA,once,TGTGCCATCAGATTCAGGGATGACACCGGGGAGCTGTTTTTT,CAIRFRDDTGELFF
TRBJ1-4,TRBV5-1,TRBD1,NA,TGCGCCAGCAGCATTACAGGGGGGAATAATGAAAAACTGTTTTTT,CASSITGGNNEKLFF
TRBJ1-2,TRBV2,NA,NA,TGTGCCAGCAGTGAAATAGACATTCAGAGTAACTATGGCTACACCTTC,CASSEIDIQSNYGYTF
TRBJ1-6,TRBV27,TRBD1,once,TGTGCCAGCAGTCCTAAAGGGACAGGAACGCTGAGCTCCTATAATTCACCCCTCCACTTT,CASSPKGTGTLSSYNSPLHF
TRBJ2-7,TRBV4-1,TRBD1,once,TGCGCCAGCAGCCGCCGGGACAGGGCTTACGAGCAGTACTTC,CASSRRDRAYEQYF
TRBJ1-5,TRBV19,NA,NA,TGTGCCAGTAGTTGGGCTGGGCAGGGGCCGGATCAGCCCCAGCATTTT,CASSWAGQGPDQPQHF
TRBJ1-1,TRBV2,TRBD1,NA,TGTGCCAGCAGGGAAGCAGGGGGCTTCACTGAAGCTTTCTTT,CASREAGGFTEAFF
TRBJ1-1,TRBV7-9,TRBD1,NA,TGTGCCAGCAGTCCTTACGGGCCGGGACAGGGGTCCAGAAACACTGAAGCTTTCTTT,CASSPYGPGQGSRNTEAFF
TRBJ1-3,TRBV6-5,NA,NA,TGTGCCAGCACCACGGGCTTCACGGGGGACACCATATATTTT,CASTTGFTGDTIYF
TRBJ1-2,TRBV5-1,NA,NA,TGCGCCAGCAGAAAACAGCCTTCTAACTATGGCTACACCTTC,CASRKQPSNYGYTF
TRBJ1-5,TRBV5-1,TRBD1,NA,TGCGCCAGCAGCAAAGGGACAGGGGGCGAACAGCCCCAGCATTTT,CASSKGTGGEQPQHF
TRBJ1-1,TRBV7-9,NA,NA,TGTGCCAGCAGCTTTTCGGTGAACACTGAAGCTTTCTTT,CASSFSVNTEAFF
TRBJ1-1,TRBV10-3,TRBD1,few,TGTGCCGCCGGGACAGGGGTTCTTGGGAACACTGAAGCTTTCTTT,CAAGTGVLGNTEAFF
TRBJ2-7,TRBV10-3,NA,NA,TGTGCCATCAGTGAGGGGGGCCCCTACGAGCAGTACTTC,CAISEGGPYEQYF
TRBJ1-2,TRBV18,NA,NA,TGTGCCAGCTCACCACACCCTTATAGTAACTATGGCTACACCTTC,CASSPHPYSNYGYTF
TRBJ1-5,TRBV19,NA,NA,TGTGCCAGTAGTTCGGCGGGAAGCAATCAGCCCCAGCATTTT,CASSSAGSNQPQHF
TRBJ1-1,TRBV7-8,NA,NA,TGTGCCAGCAGCCACCAGATGAACACTGAAGCTTTCTTT,CASSHQMNTEAFF
TRBJ2-3,TRBV3-1/TRBV3-2,NA,NA,TGTGCCAGCAGCCAAGGCGAGGCAGATACGCAGTATTTT,CASSQGEADTQYF
TRBJ2-7,TRBV29-1,TRBD2,NA,TGCAGCGTTGAAGGCCATAGGACTAGCGGGAGTTACGAGCAGTACTTC,CSVEGHRTSGSYEQYF
TRBJ1-2,TRBV9,NA,NA,TGTGCCAGCAGCGTAGCAGGGGATGGTGGCTACACCTTC,CASSVAGDGGYTF
TRBJ1-4,TRBV5-1,TRBD1,NA,TGCGCCAGCAGCCAAACAGGGGCCAAACTGTTTTTT,CASSQTGAKLFF
TRBJ2-7,TRBV6-5,TRBD2,NA,TGTGCCAGCACCCGGACTAGCACCCACGAGCAGTACTTC,CASTRTSTHEQYF
TRBJ2-3,TRBV6-6,TRBD2,NA,TGTGCCAGCAGTCCGATAGCGGGGGGGCCTCGCACAGATACGCAGTATTTT,CASSPIAGGPRTDTQYF
TRBJ2-2,TRBV3-1/TRBV3-2,TRBD2,few,TGTGCCACCAGGGGACTAGCGAACACCGGGGAGCTGTTTTTT,CATRGLANTGELFF
TRBJ1-2,TRBV2,TRBD1,once,TGTGCCAGCAGCAGGGACAGGGGAGGCTACACCTTC,CASSRDRGGYTF
TRBJ1-4,TRBV7-9,NA,NA,TGTGCCAGCAGCTTAGGGCAGTCTAATGAAAAACTGTTTTTT,CASSLGQSNEKLFF
TRBJ2-1,TRBV4-2,TRBD1,NA,TGTGCCAGCAGCCCGCCCGGACAGGGACCAGGGACGAAGCCGGGACCTACCCCGCTTGAGCAGTTCTTC,CASSPPGQGPGTKPGPTPLEQFF
TRBJ1-1,TRBV7-9,NA,NA,TGTGCCAGCAGCTTAGAGGCGGCGAACACTGAAGCTTTCTTT,CASSLEAANTEAFF
TRBJ2-7,TRBV3-1/TRBV3-2,NA,once,TGTGCCAGCAGCCCCGAAGTGGCAGGACATTACGAGCAGTACTTC,CASSPEVAGHYEQYF
TRBJ2-3,TRBV5-1,TRBD2,NA,TGCGCCAGCAGGTTAGCGGGATACACAGATACGCAGTATTTT,CASRLAGYTDTQYF
TRBJ2-7,TRBV5-1,TRBD1,NA,TGCGCCAGCAGAGGACAGGCGAGCTCCTACGAGCAGTACTTC,CASRGQASSYEQYF
TRBJ1-4,TRBV6-4,NA,NA,TGTGCCAGCAGTGATGGGGTAGGGAGTGAAAAACTGTTTTTT,CASSDGVGSEKLFF
TRBJ2-3,TRBV11-2,NA,NA,TGTGCCAGCAGCTTAGATACTAGTTATACGCAGTATTTT,CASSLDTSYTQYF
TRBJ1-1,TRBV10-3,TRBD1,NA,TGTGCCATCAGTGACGACAGGGGAAACACTGAAGCTTTCTTT,CAISDDRGNTEAFF
TRBJ2-1,TRBV12-5,NA,NA,TGTGCTAGTGGGAGCAATGAGCAGTTCTTC,CASGSNEQFF
TRBJ1-1,TRBV27,TRBD1,NA,TGTGCCAGCAGTTTCCAGGGGGCTGGCACTGAAGCTTTCTTT,CASSFQGAGTEAFF
TRBJ2-1,TRBV29-1,TRBD2,NA,TGCAGCGTCGACACTAGCGGGAACAATGAGCAGTTCTTC,CSVDTSGNNEQFF
TRBJ1-1,TRBV6-1,TRBD1,NA,TGTGCCAGCAGAAATAGGGACAGGGCGGGCACTGAAGCTTTCTTT,CASRNRDRAGTEAFF
TRBJ1-4,TRBV4-1,NA,NA,TGCGCCAGCAGCCGCCCTACCGGTGAAGGACAGATTAATGAAAAACTGTTTTTT,CASSRPTGEGQINEKLFF
TRBJ2-7,TRBV5-1,NA,NA,TGCGCCAGCAGCTTGGGCCCGCCGGCGACAGGTTCCTACGAGCAGTACTTC,CASSLGPPATGSYEQYF
TRBJ1-6,TRBV6-5,TRBD1,NA,TGTGCCAGCCACATGGGACAGTGGAATTCACCCCTCCACTTT,CASHMGQWNSPLHF
TRBJ2-1,TRBV30,TRBD2,NA,TGTGCCTGGGGAGCAGAGACTAGCGGGACCTACAATGAGCAGTTCTTC,CAWGAETSGTYNEQFF
TRBJ2-1,TRBV7-9,TRBD2,NA,TGTGCCAGCAGCGATGCTACCACTAGCGGGGGCTACAATGAGCAGTTCTTC,CASSDATTSGGYNEQFF
TRBJ1-1,TRBV6-5,NA,NA,TGTGCCAGCAGACCGTTAGGGGCTGAAGCTTTCTTT,CASRPLGAEAFF
TRBJ2-2,TRBV6-6,NA,NA,TGTGCCAGCAGTGGAACAGGTAGCACCGGGGAGCTGTTTTTT,CASSGTGSTGELFF
TRBJ2-7,TRBV4-1,TRBD1,NA,TGCGCCAGCAGCCAAGTGACAGGGGGCCGTTACGAGCAGTACTTC,CASSQVTGGRYEQYF
TRBJ1-3,TRBV9,NA,NA,TGTGCCAGCAGCGCCACGGGCTCTGGAAACACCATATATTTT,CASSATGSGNTIYF
TRBJ2-3,TRBV27,TRBD2,NA,TGTGCCAGCAGTGCACTAGCGGGAGGTACAGATACGCAGTATTTT,CASSALAGGTDTQYF
TRBJ1-1,TRBV14,NA,NA,TGTGCCAGCAGCCAAGGGTGGGCCGGTAGGAACACTGAAGCTTTCTTT,CASSQGWAGRNTEAFF